This TCR beta chain was documented in a study of response to subunit inactivated influenza vaccine. Germline assignment: CDR1 SEHNR and CDR2 FQNEAQ (reference sequence). The CDR3 sequence is 14 residues long. V lost 8 bases to trimming and J lost 5 bases, with 16 bases between them. TCRdb ran MiXCR on the RT-PCR reads and lists one entry per CDR3 protein. The top ten hold 9% to 12% of the sample, which has 250,000 to 350,000 distinct CDR3 sequences, 22% seen once. Sequencing was performed on PBMCs from blood, taken around 22 months after vaccination. The source of this sequence is a man aged 50 to 69 who received an inactivated influenza vaccine. The chain links TRBV7-9 to TRBJ2-1, with a possible D match to TRBD1 (7 bases). CDR3 bases: TGTGCCAGCGTCGCGGGACAGACAAACAATGAGCAGTTCTTC. Translation: CASVAGQTNNEQFF.